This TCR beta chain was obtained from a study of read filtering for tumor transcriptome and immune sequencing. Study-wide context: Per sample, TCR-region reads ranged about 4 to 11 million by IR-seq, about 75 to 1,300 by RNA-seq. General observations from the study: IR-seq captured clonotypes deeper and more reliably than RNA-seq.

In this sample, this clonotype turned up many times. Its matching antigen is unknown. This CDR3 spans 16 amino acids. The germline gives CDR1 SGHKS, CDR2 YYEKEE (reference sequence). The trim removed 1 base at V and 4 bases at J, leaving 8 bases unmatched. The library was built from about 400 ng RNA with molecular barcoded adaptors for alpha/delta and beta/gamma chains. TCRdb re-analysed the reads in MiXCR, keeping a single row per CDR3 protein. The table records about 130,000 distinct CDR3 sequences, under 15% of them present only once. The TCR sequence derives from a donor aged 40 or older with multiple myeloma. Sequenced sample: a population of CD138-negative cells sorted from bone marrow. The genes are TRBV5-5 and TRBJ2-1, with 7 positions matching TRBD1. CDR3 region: CASSLSRGLYYNEQFF. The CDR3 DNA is TGTGCCAGCAGCTTGTCAAGGGGGCTCTATTACAATGAGCAGTTCTTC. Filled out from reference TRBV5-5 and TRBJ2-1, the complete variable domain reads DAGVTQSPTHLIKTRGQQVTLRCSPISGHKSVSWYQQVLGQGPQFIFQYYEKEERGRGNFPDRFSARQFPNYSSELNVNALLLGDSALYLCASSLSRGLYYNEQFFGPGTRLTVL.